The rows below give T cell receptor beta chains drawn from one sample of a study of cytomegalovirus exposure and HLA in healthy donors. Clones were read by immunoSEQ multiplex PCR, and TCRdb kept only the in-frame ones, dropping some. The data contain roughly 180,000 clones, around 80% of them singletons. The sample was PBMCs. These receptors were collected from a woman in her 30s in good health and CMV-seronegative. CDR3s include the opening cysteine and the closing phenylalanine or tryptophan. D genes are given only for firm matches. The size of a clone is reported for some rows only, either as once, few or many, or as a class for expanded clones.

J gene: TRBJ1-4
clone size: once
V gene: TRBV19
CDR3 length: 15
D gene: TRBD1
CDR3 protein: CASRRTGTVNEKLFF
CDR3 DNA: TGTGCCAGTAGGCGAACCGGGACAGTGAATGAAAAACTGTTTTTT

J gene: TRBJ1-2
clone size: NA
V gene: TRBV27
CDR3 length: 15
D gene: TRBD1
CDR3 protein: CASSPGDSTFYGYTF
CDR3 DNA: TGTGCCAGCAGTCCTGGGGACAGTACTTTTTATGGCTACACCTTC

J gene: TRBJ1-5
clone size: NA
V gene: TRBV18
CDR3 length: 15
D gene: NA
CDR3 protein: CASSPDSRGGQPQHF
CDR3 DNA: TGTGCCAGCTCACCCGATAGCCGTGGTGGTCAGCCCCAGCATTTT

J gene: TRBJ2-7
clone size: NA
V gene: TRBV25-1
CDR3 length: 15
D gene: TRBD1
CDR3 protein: CASSEANRGRYEQYF
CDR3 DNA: TGTGCCAGCAGTGAGGCAAACAGGGGGAGGTACGAGCAGTACTTC

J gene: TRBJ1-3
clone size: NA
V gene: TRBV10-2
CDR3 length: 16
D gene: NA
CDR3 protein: CASSESISSSGNTIYF
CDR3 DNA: TGCGCCAGCAGTGAGTCGATATCGAGCTCTGGAAACACCATATATTTT

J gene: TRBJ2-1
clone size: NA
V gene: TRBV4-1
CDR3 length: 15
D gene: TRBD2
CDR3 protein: CASSQGLAGDNEQFF
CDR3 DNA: TGCGCCAGCAGCCAAGGACTAGCGGGGGACAATGAGCAGTTCTTC

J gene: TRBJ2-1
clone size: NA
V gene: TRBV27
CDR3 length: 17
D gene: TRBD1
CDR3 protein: CASSSRGGQGPLGEQFF
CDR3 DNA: TGTGCCAGCAGTTCTCGAGGCGGACAGGGCCCATTGGGTGAGCAGTTCTTC

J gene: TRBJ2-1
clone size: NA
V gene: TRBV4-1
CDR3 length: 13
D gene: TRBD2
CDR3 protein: CASSQRGLAGQFF
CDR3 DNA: TGCGCCAGCAGCCAACGAGGACTAGCGGGGCAGTTCTTC

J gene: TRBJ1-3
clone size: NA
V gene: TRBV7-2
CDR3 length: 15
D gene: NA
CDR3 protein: CASSLADSSGNTIYF
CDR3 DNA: TGTGCCAGCAGCTTAGCAGACAGCTCTGGAAACACCATATATTTT

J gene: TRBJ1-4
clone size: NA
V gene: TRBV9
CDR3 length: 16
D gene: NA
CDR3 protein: CASSPGDRATNEKLFF
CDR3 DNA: TGTGCCAGCAGCCCCGGAGACAGAGCAACTAATGAAAAACTGTTTTTT

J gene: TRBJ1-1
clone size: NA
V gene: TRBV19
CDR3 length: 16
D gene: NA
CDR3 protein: CASSTLRQTMNTEAFF
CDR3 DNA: TGTGCCAGTAGTACTCTCCGCCAGACAATGAACACTGAAGCTTTCTTT

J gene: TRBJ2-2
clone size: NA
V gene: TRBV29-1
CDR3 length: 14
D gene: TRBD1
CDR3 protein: CSVVGQGSTGELFF
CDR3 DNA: TGCAGCGTTGTCGGACAGGGCAGTACCGGGGAGCTGTTTTTT

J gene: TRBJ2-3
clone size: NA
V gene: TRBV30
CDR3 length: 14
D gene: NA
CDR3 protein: CACHPGVSTDTQYF
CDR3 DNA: TGTGCCTGTCATCCGGGGGTCAGCACAGATACGCAGTATTTT

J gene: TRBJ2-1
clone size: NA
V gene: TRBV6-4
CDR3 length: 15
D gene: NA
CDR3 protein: CASSADGGSYNEQFF
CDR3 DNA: TGTGCCAGCAGTGCAGACGGAGGGAGCTACAATGAGCAGTTCTTC

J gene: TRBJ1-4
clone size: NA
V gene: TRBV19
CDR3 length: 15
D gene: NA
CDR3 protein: CASSTRQTTNEKLFF
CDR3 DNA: TGTGCCAGTAGTACTCGACAGACAACTAATGAAAAACTGTTTTTT

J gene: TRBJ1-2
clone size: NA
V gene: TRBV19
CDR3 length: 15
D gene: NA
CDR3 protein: CASTRSTQGTYGYTF
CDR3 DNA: TGTGCCAGTACCAGATCGACGCAGGGTACCTATGGCTACACCTTC

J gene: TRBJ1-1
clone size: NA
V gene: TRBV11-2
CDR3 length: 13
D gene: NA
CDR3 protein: CASSFTKNTEAFF
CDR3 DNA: TGTGCCAGCAGCTTTACAAAGAACACTGAAGCTTTCTTT

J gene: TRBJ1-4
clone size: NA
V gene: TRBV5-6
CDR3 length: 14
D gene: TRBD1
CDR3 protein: CASSFGTGYEKLFF
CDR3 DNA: TGTGCCAGCAGCTTTGGGACAGGGTATGAAAAACTGTTTTTT

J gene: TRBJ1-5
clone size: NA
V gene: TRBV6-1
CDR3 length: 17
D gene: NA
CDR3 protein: CASSDYTRGGKNQPQHF
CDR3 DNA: TGTGCCAGCAGTGACTACACAAGGGGTGGGAAAAATCAGCCCCAGCATTTT

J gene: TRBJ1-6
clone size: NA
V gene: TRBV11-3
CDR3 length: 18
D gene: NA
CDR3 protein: CASSLGLPMDRKNSPLHF
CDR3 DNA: TGTGCCAGCAGCTTAGGTCTACCCATGGACAGAAAGAATTCACCCCTCCACTTT

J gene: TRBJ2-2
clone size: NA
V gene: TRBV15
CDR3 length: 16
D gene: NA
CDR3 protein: CATSRDSGPAVGLLFF
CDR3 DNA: TGTGCCACCAGCAGAGATAGCGGTCCGGCTGTGGGGCTGCTGTTTTTT

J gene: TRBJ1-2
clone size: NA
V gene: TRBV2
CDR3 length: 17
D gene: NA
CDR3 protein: CASSTSSSGVSNYGYTF
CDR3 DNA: TGTGCCAGCAGCACGAGTTCCTCAGGGGTGTCGAACTATGGCTACACCTTC

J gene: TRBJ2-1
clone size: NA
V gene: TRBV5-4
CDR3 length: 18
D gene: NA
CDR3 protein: CASSSPSRAVGSYNEQFF
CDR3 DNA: TGTGCCAGCAGCTCCCCGTCGCGAGCGGTCGGTTCCTACAATGAGCAGTTCTTC

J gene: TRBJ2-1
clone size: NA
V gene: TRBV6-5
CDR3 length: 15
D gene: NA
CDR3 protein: CASSPSGAWGNEQFF
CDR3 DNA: TGTGCCAGCAGTCCCTCAGGGGCCTGGGGCAATGAGCAGTTCTTC

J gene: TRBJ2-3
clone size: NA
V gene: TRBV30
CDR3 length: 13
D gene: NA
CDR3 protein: CAWSWGDTDTQYF
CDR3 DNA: TGTGCCTGGAGTTGGGGGGACACAGATACGCAGTATTTT

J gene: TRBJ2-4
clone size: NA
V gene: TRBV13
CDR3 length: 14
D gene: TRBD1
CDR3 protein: CASSSGTGKNIQYF
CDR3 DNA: TGTGCCAGCAGCTCCGGGACAGGGAAAAACATTCAGTACTTC

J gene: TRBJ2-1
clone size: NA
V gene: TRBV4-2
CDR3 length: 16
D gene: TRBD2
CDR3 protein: CASSGVAGGHYNEQFF
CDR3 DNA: TGTGCCAGCAGCGGCGTAGCGGGGGGGCATTACAATGAGCAGTTCTTC

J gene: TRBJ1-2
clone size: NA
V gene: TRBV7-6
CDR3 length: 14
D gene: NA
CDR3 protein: CASSLESSNYGYTF
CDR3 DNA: TGTGCCAGCAGCTTAGAATCTTCTAACTATGGCTACACCTTC

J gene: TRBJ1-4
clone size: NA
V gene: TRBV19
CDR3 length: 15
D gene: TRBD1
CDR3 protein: CASSARGLGNEKLFF
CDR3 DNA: TGTGCCAGTAGTGCCAGGGGGCTCGGGAATGAAAAACTGTTTTTT

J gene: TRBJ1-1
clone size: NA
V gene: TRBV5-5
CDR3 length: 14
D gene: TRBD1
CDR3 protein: CASSRQGVDTEAFF
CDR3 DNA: TGTGCCAGCAGCCGACAGGGGGTGGACACTGAAGCTTTCTTT

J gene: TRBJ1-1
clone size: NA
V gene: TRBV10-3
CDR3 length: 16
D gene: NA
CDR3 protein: CAISGGRTQMNTEAFF
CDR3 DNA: TGTGCCATCAGTGGAGGCCGCACCCAAATGAACACTGAAGCTTTCTTT

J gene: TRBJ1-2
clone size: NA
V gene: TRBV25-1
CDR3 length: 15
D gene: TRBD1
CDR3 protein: CASRTDRGEGDGYTF
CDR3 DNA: TGTGCCAGCAGAACGGACAGGGGTGAAGGGGATGGCTACACCTTC

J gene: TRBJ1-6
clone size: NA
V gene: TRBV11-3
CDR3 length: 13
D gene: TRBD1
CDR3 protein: CASSQGQSSPLHF
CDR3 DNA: TGTGCCAGCAGCCAGGGACAGTCGTCACCCCTCCACTTT

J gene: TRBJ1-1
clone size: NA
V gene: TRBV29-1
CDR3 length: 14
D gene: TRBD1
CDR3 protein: CSVEVGTANTEAFF
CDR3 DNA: TGCAGCGTTGAAGTGGGGACAGCGAACACTGAAGCTTTCTTT

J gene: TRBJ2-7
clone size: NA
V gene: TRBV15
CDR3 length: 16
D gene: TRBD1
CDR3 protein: CATSRGAGQGAWEQYF
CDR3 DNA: TGTGCCACCAGCAGAGGAGCAGGACAGGGGGCTTGGGAGCAGTACTTC

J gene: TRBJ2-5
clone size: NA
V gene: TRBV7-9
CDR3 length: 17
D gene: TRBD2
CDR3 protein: CASSSSTAGARPETQYF
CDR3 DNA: TGTGCCAGCAGCTCGTCCACAGCGGGGGCACGTCCAGAGACCCAGTACTTC

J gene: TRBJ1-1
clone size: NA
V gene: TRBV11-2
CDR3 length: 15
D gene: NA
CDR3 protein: CASSLRDGTHTEAFF
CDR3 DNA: TGTGCCAGCAGCTTGCGGGACGGAACCCACACTGAAGCTTTCTTT

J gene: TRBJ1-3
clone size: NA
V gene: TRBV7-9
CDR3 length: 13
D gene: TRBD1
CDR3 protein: CASSTDRGDTIYF
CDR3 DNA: TGTGCCAGCAGCACCGACAGGGGAGACACCATATATTTT

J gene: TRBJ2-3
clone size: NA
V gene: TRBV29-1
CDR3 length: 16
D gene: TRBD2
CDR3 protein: CSVEGSRAGGTDTQYF
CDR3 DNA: TGCAGCGTTGAAGGCTCACGAGCGGGGGGGACAGATACGCAGTATTTT

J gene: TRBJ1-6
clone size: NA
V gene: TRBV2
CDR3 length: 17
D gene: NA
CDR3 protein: CASTNGLSEYYNSPLHF
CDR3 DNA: TGTGCCAGCACTAACGGACTCTCGGAGTACTATAATTCACCCCTCCACTTT

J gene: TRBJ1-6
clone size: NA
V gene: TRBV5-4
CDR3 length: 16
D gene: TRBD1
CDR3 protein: CASSWPGQGINSPLHF
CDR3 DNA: TGTGCCAGCAGCTGGCCGGGACAGGGAATCAATTCACCCCTCCACTTT

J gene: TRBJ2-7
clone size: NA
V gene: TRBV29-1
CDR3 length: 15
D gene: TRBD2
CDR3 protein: CSVEVRPAGAYEQYF
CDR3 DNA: TGCAGCGTTGAGGTTCGACCAGCGGGGGCCTACGAGCAGTACTTC

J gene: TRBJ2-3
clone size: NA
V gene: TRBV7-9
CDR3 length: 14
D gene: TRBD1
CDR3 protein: CASSLGGTADTQYF
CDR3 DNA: TGTGCCAGCAGCTTAGGTGGGACAGCGGATACGCAGTATTTT

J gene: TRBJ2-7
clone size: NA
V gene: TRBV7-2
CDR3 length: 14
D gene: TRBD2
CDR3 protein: CASSPGLAGGEQYF
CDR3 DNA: TGTGCCAGCAGCCCCGGACTAGCGGGGGGCGAGCAGTACTTC

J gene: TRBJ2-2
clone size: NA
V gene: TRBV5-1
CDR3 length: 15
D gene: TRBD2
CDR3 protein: CASSNGLASTGELFF
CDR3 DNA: TGCGCCAGCAGCAACGGACTAGCTAGCACCGGGGAGCTGTTTTTT

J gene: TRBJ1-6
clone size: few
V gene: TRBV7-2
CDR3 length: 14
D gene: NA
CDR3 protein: CASSLEQGYSPLHF
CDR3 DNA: TGTGCCAGCAGCTTAGAACAGGGCTATTCACCCCTCCACTTT

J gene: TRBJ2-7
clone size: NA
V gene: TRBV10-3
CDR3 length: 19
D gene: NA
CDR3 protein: CAISESFNSGTLGTDEQYF
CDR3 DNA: TGTGCCATCAGTGAGTCTTTTAATTCCGGGACACTCGGAACCGACGAGCAGTACTTC

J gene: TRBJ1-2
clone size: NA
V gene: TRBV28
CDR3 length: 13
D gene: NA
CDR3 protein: CASSLAGAYGYTF
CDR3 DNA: TGTGCCAGCAGCCTCGCGGGGGCATATGGCTACACCTTC